The 7 T cell receptor beta chains listed next were all sequenced from one sample in a study of beta chain features in type 1 diabetes. The entirety of the isolated RNA underwent reverse transcription, so expressed TCRB transcripts were sequenced. The repertoire was sequenced with immunoSEQ multiplex PCR; TCRdb's copy has only in-frame clones and lacks some. The sample records roughly 230,000 clones, about 10% being singletons. Sequenced input: naive CD4+ T cells from blood. Receptors were obtained from a woman in her late teens or twenties in good health.

This clone has a count of ten or more. Mismatch with germline at one junction end may stem from a read error. The chain carries TRBV7-2 and TRBJ1-1; 9 bases are shared with TRBD1. Germline V gene sequence: CDR1 SGHTA, CDR2 FQGNSA. The CDR3 is made up of 12 amino acids. The CDR3 sequence is CASSSYRDRAPF. The CDR3 DNA reads as TGTGCCAGCAGCTCGTACCGGGACAGGGCGCCTTTT. The variable domain in full, completed from reference TRBV7-2 and TRBJ1-1, reads GAGVSQSPSNKVTEKGKDVELRCDPISGHTALYWYRQSLGQGLEFLIYFQGNSAPDKSGLPSDRFSAERTGGSVSTLTIQRTQQEDSAVYLCASSSYRDRAPFGQGTRLTVV.

This clone appeared a few times. The chain links TRBV27 to TRBJ2-1, with 9 bases fitting TRBD1. The V gene's germline CDR1 is MNHEY and CDR2 SMNVEV (reference sequence). This CDR3 has 15 residues. Trimming removed 2 bases from V and 4 bases from J; junction bases left unmatched: 3. CDR3 residues: CASSLPGQGYNEQFF. The CDR3 nucleotides are TGTGCCAGCAGTTTACCGGGACAGGGTTACAATGAGCAGTTCTTC.

The chain has TRBV7-2 and TRBJ2-1, with 11 positions matching TRBD2. This CDR3 contains 18 residues. CDR1 and CDR2 (germline): SGHTA, FQGNSA. V gave up 5 bases and J gave up 2 bases; unmatched junction bases: 11. Written as DNA, the CDR3 is TGTGCCAGCAGCCCTAGAGGACTAGCGGGTGCAACCTACAATGAGCAGTTCTTC. It encodes CASSPRGLAGATYNEQFF.

The genes are TRBV14 and TRBJ2-1, with D maybe TRBD1 (6 bases). Germline CDR1 is SGHDN and CDR2 is FVKESK. The V gene lost 5 bases and the J gene lost 3 bases, with 11 bases spanning the gap. The CDR3 totals 14 residues. CDR3 in amino acids: CASSNRQDYNEQFF. DNA for the CDR3: TGTGCCAGCAGCAACAGACAGGACTACAATGAGCAGTTCTTC.

CDR3 in DNA: TGTGCCAGCACGACGCCTCGGACAGGAAGAGATGAGCAGTTCTTC. It encodes CASTTPRTGRDEQFF. This chain links TRBV28 with TRBJ2-1; TRBD1 agrees at 7 bases. Germline CDR1 and CDR2: MDHEN and SYDVKM. J gave up 8 bases and V 7 bases, and 14 bases lay outside the gene matches. The CDR3 extends over 15 amino acids.

This chain joins TRBV6-6 and TRBJ2-7; TRBD1 matches at 10 bases. The CDR3 sequence is 11 residues long. Unmatched junction bases numbered 4, after V lost 8 bases and J lost 9 bases. The V gene's germline CDR1 is MNHNY and CDR2 SVGAGI (reference sequence). CDR3 in amino acids: CASSGTGVQYF. In DNA form, the CDR3 reads TGTGCCAGCTCCGGGACAGGGGTGCAGTACTTC.

This clone turned up a few times. V and J are TRBV9 and TRBJ2-2, with unresolved D. Germline V gene data show CDR1 as SGDLS and CDR2 as YYNGEE. The CDR3 contains 15 residues. The V end was cut by 3 bases, the J end by 3 bases, with 12 bases between. The CDR3 DNA is TGTGCCAGCAGCGGCCGGATCGCGGACACCGGGGAGCTGTTTTTT. It specifies CASSGRIADTGELFF.